Following are 9 T cell receptor beta chains from one sample sequenced in a study of blood T cell repertoires in COVID-19. Repertoires were generated with immunoSEQ multiplex PCR, while TCRdb's copy carries only in-frame clones and drops some. The table lists about 170,000 clones, 74% of them singletons, with 2.5% to 3% in the top ten. The sequenced sample consisted of peripheral blood. These receptors were taken from a woman aged 80 or over with acute or convalescent COVID-19.

The chain is built from TRBV27 and TRBJ2-3; 10 bases map to TRBD2. CDR3 length: 15 amino acids. Germline loops: CDR1 MNHEY, CDR2 SMNVEV (reference sequence). The V and J ends lost 4 bases and 6 bases, in that order; junction bases with no gene match: 7. The CDR3 DNA reads as TGTGCCAGCAGTTCCCTAGCGGGAGCGGGTGATACGCAGTATTTT. As protein: CASSSLAGAGDTQYF.

V gene TRBV5-4 combines with J gene TRBJ2-1; 8 bases are shared with TRBD2. The trim removed 4 bases at V and 1 base at J, leaving 4 bases unmatched. The V gene's germline CDR1 is SGHNT and CDR2 YYREEE (reference sequence). CDR3 size: 15 residues. CDR3 sequence reads: CASSPASGSYNEQFF. The CDR3 DNA sequence: TGTGCCAGCAGCCCAGCTAGCGGGTCCTACAATGAGCAGTTCTTC.

This clone came up a few times. This rearrangement joins TRBV18 to TRBJ1-2; D may be TRBD1 (6 bases). CDR1 and CDR2 from the germline V gene are KGHSH and LQKENI. CDR3 size: 16 residues. The V and J ends lost 2 bases and 0 bases respectively, with 13 bases between them. In nucleotides, the CDR3 is TGTGCCAGCTCACCAAGGGGGGGATCAGCTAACTATGGCTACACCTTC. Residues: CASSPRGGSANYGYTF. Variable domain in full (rest from reference TRBV18 and TRBJ1-2): NAGVMQNPRHLVRRRGQEARLRCSPMKGHSHVYWYRQLPEEGLKFMVYLQKENIIDESGMPKERFSAEFPKEGPSILRIQQVVRGDSAAYFCASSPRGGSANYGYTFGSGTRLTVV.

The V and J genes are TRBV5-6 and TRBJ2-5; 10 nucleotides line up with TRBD2. Germline V gives CDR1 SGHDT, CDR2 YYEEEE. After removal of 3 bases from V and 2 bases from J, the junction contained 7 bases not matched to a gene. This CDR3 has 16 residues. CDR3 residues: CASSSSTSGIQETQYF. CDR3 bases: TGTGCCAGCAGCTCCTCCACTAGCGGGATACAAGAGACCCAGTACTTC.

This clone showed up just once. The CDR3 loop is CASSLGGGSPYEQYF. In DNA, the CDR3 is TGTGCCAGCAGCTTAGGGGGGGGGTCCCCCTACGAGCAGTACTTC. The chain employs TRBV11-2 and TRBJ2-7; 7 bases are shared with TRBD2. The germline gives CDR1 SGHAT, CDR2 FQNNGV. Trimming at V came to 1 base and at J to 2 bases, leaving 5 bases not matched to a gene. The CDR3 runs to 15 residues.

V and J are TRBV5-4 and TRBJ1-1, with D tentatively TRBD1 (5 bases). The CDR3 contains 14 residues. Germline V gene data show CDR1 as SGHNT and CDR2 as YYREEE (reference sequence). Trimming pared 0 bases from V and 3 bases from J, leaving 9 bases between. CDR3 region: CASSLVDRDTEAFF. DNA for the CDR3: TGTGCCAGCAGCTTGGTTGACAGAGACACTGAAGCTTTCTTT.

Turning to this clone: This CDR3 is also generated by other DNA sequences in the sample. V and J are TRBV18 and TRBJ2-7; D is undetermined. CDR3 length: 14 residues. In germline, CDR1 is KGHSH, CDR2 LQKENI. Trimming shortened V by 0 bases and J by 0 bases, and 6 bases separated the two germline ends. The CDR3 loop is CASSPPASSYEQYF. Written as DNA, the CDR3 is TGTGCCAGCTCACCACCGGCCAGCTCCTACGAGCAGTACTTC.

The chain couples TRBV5-1 to TRBJ2-3, with 10 bases aligning to TRBD1. This CDR3 has 16 amino acids. Looked up from germline, CDR1 is SGHRS and CDR2 is YFSETQ. V was clipped by 6 bases and J by 2 bases; unmatched bases: 9. Written as DNA, the CDR3 is TGCGCCAGCACAATCGGGGACAGGGGTTTCACAGATACGCAGTATTTT. It yields the protein CASTIGDRGFTDTQYF.

The chain combines TRBV7-9 with TRBJ2-3; 10 nucleotides align to TRBD2. Looked up from germline, CDR1 is SEHNR and CDR2 is FQNEAQ (reference sequence). There are 14 residues in the CDR3. Here the CDR3 DNA reads TGTGCTACCCAACTAGCGGGGACCACAGATACGCAGTATTTT. This encodes CATQLAGTTDTQYF.